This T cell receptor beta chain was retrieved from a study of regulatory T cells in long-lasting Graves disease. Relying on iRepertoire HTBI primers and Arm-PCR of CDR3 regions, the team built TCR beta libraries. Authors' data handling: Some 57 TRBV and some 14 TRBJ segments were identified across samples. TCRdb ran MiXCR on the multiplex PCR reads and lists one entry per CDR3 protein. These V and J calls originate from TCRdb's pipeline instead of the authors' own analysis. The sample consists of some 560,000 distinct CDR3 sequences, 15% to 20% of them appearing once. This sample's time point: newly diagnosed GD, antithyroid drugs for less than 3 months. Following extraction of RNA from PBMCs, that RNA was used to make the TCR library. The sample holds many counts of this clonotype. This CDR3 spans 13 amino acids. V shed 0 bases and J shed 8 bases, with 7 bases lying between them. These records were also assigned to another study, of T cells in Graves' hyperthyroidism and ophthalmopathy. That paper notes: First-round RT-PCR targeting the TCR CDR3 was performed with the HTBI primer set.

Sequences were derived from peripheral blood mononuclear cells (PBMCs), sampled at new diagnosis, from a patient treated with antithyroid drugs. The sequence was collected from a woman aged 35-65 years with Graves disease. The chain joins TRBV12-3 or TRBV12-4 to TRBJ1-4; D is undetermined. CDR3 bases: TGTGCCAGCAGTTTAGCGCCGAAAGAAAAACTGTTTTTT. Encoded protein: CASSLAPKEKLFF.